This T cell receptor beta chain was profiled in a study of PD-L1 blockade in urothelial cancer. Study information: Patients' prior chemotherapy regimens numbered 0 to 3.

The data were produced by immunoSEQ multiplex PCR, yet TCRdb's version contains in-frame clones alone and is incomplete. The sample yields about 80,000 clones, roughly nine tenths seen once. CDR3 length: 14 amino acids. CDR1 and CDR2 (germline): SQVTM, ANQGSEA. Between the trimmed V and J ends, which lost 6 bases and 4 bases, there was a span of 16 bases. This chain connects TRBV29-1 to TRBJ1-5, with D perhaps TRBD1 (5 bases). The material sequenced was PBMCs, taken around atezolizumab (anti-PD-L1) treatment. This clonotype originated in a woman aged 70-85 years with urothelial cancer. In DNA, the CDR3 is TGCAGCGTCGGGGGTCCAGGTCTTAATCAGCCCCAGCATTTT. Translation gives CSVGGPGLNQPQHF.